This is a list of T cell receptor beta chains from one sample in a study of HIV-infected children after antiretroviral therapy interruption. Via MiXCR, TCRdb re-called the 3' RACE reads, giving one row per CDR3 protein. In the table there are about 89,000 distinct CDR3 sequences, about 7.2% of which are singletons. The sequencing here drew on CD45RA+ CD4+ T cells from PBMCs, pooled from several time points, taken from a donor given antiretroviral therapy, either interrupted or continuous. Every receptor here comes from a pool of human donors with HIV. Both conserved end residues are part of each CDR3. Each record gives: D gene, V gene, J gene, clone size, CDR3 protein, CDR3 DNA. D genes are given only for firm matches. Size values are once, few and many counts, or a class for expanded clones, and some rows have none.

NA,TRBV19,TRBJ2-3,many,CASTHTDTQYF,TGTGCCAGTACTCACACAGATACGCAGTATTTT
NA,TRBV5-1,TRBJ1-5,few,CASSLRGGSNQPQHF,TGCGCCAGCAGCTTGAGGGGAGGTAGCAATCAGCCCCAGCATTTT
NA,TRBV6-5,TRBJ2-3,many,CASSYQARTSTDTQYF,TGTGCCAGCAGTTACCAGGCCAGAACTAGCACAGATACGCAGTATTTT
TRBD1,TRBV2,TRBJ1-1,few,CASSLTRTGETEAFF,TGTGCCAGCAGCCTAACTCGGACAGGGGAAACTGAAGCTTTCTTT
TRBD1,TRBV6-4,TRBJ1-5,NA,CASSDRTGPNQPQHF,TGTGCCAGCAGTGATCGGACAGGGCCCAATCAGCCCCAGCATTTT
TRBD1,TRBV6-5,TRBJ2-5,many,CASTRTGGVIPETQYF,TGTGCCAGCACCCGAACAGGGGGCGTAATTCCGGAGACCCAGTACTTC
NA,TRBV29-1,TRBJ1-4,many,CSVLTTGTAEKLFF,TGCAGCGTTCTTACAACCGGGACTGCCGAAAAACTGTTTTTT
NA,TRBV7-2,TRBJ2-7,NA,CASSSPGRGKSYEQYF,TGTGCCAGCAGCTCCCCTGGACGGGGCAAAAGCTACGAGCAGTACTTC
TRBD1,TRBV7-7,TRBJ2-2,NA,CASRLGTGVPGELFF,TGTGCCAGCAGACTAGGGACAGGGGTCCCCGGGGAGCTGTTTTTT
TRBD2,TRBV4-1,TRBJ2-3,many,CASSQGVPQRGVRGASTDTQYF,TGCGCCAGCAGCCAAGGGGTCCCACAGCGGGGGGTACGTGGAGCGAGCACAGATACGCAGTATTTT
NA,TRBV20-1,TRBJ2-5,many,CSARGPAQETQYF,TGCAGTGCTAGAGGTCCGGCCCAAGAGACCCAGTACTTC
NA,TRBV27,TRBJ1-1,NA,CASSSRPGEAFF,TGTGCCAGCAGTTCCAGACCGGGGGAAGCTTTCTTT
NA,TRBV12-3/TRBV12-4,TRBJ1-1,many,CASSPTHPLGNTEAFF,TGTGCCAGCAGCCCTACACACCCCCTGGGGAACACTGAAGCTTTCTTT
NA,TRBV6-6,TRBJ1-2,NA,CASSRDRALNGYTF,TGTGCCAGCAGTAGGGACCGAGCTTTAAATGGCTACACCTTC
NA,TRBV3-1,TRBJ1-1,many,CASSYGQLRTEAFF,TGTGCCAGCAGCTACGGACAGTTGAGGACTGAAGCTTTCTTT
TRBD1,TRBV20-1,TRBJ1-4,few,CSARGDRGGPNEKLFF,TGCAGTGCTAGGGGGGACAGGGGAGGTCCTAATGAAAAACTGTTTTTT
NA,TRBV19,TRBJ1-1,NA,CASKEPMNTEAFF,TGTGCCAGTAAAGAGCCGATGAACACTGAAGCTTTCTTT
NA,TRBV12-3/TRBV12-4,TRBJ1-1,few,CASKISGMNTEAFF,TGTGCCAGCAAAATTTCCGGGATGAACACTGAAGCTTTCTTT
TRBD1,TRBV10-2,TRBJ1-2,few,CASSPGTGTGGYTF,TGCGCCAGCAGTCCCGGGACAGGGACGGGTGGCTACACCTTC
NA,TRBV12-3/TRBV12-4,TRBJ1-1,NA,CAASFEGASEAFF,TGTGCCGCAAGTTTCGAAGGGGCCTCTGAAGCTTTCTTT
NA,TRBV5-1,TRBJ2-7,few,CASSGAITSYEQYF,TGCGCCAGCAGCGGGGCTATTACTTCCTACGAGCAGTACTTC
NA,TRBV7-2,TRBJ2-1,medium-sized,CASVQGTEQFF,TGTGCCAGCGTCCAGGGCACTGAGCAGTTCTTC
TRBD1,TRBV20-1,TRBJ2-5,NA,CSARVPGGAETQYF,TGCAGTGCTAGAGTTCCAGGGGGCGCGGAGACCCAGTACTTC
TRBD1,TRBV6-1,TRBJ1-2,medium-sized,CASSAGTVLNYGYTF,TGTGCCAGCAGTGCGGGGACAGTCCTTAACTATGGCTACACCTTC
NA,TRBV20-1,TRBJ1-2,many,CSARATGVYGYTF,TGCAGTGCTAGAGCTACAGGTGTCTATGGCTACACCTTC
NA,TRBV7-2,TRBJ1-5,once,CASSTRVHQPQHF,TGTGCCAGCAGTACCAGGGTACATCAGCCCCAGCATTTT
TRBD1,TRBV3-1,TRBJ2-3,many,CASSPRDSRVRTQYF,TGTGCCAGCAGCCCCCGGGACAGCCGCGTTCGTACGCAGTATTTT
NA,TRBV7-9,TRBJ2-3,once,CASSLDLSTDTQYF,TGTGCCAGCAGCTTAGACCTAAGCACAGATACGCAGTATTTT
NA,TRBV28,TRBJ2-7,many,CASSFPLWRDRGSYEQYF,TGTGCCAGCAGTTTCCCTCTATGGAGGGACCGGGGATCCTACGAGCAGTACTTC
NA,TRBV18,TRBJ1-1,NA,CASSPPPGLEAFF,TGTGCCAGCTCACCACCCCCCGGGCTTGAAGCTTTCTTT
NA,TRBV3-1,TRBJ2-1,NA,CASSQAWGHGYNEQFF,TGTGCCAGCAGCCAAGCATGGGGTCATGGTTACAATGAGCAGTTCTTC
NA,TRBV7-2,TRBJ2-1,many,CASSIHTTGSYNEQFF,TGTGCCAGCAGCATCCACACTACGGGCTCCTACAATGAGCAGTTCTTC
NA,TRBV7-7,TRBJ2-6,medium-sized,CASSLVTPYYDGSGANVLTF,TGTGCCAGCAGCTTAGTGACACCCTATTATGATGGGTCTGGGGCCAACGTCCTGACTTTC
NA,TRBV12-3/TRBV12-4,TRBJ1-6,many,CASSFFSGNSPLHF,TGTGCCAGCAGTTTTTTTAGCGGCAATTCACCCCTCCACTTT
TRBD1,TRBV9,TRBJ1-2,once,CASSDNRDRGLANYGYTF,TGTGCCAGCAGCGACAACCGGGACAGGGGGCTTGCTAACTATGGCTACACCTTC
NA,TRBV7-8,TRBJ1-1,many,CASSPLGYTEAFF,TGTGCCAGCAGCCCTCTTGGATACACTGAAGCTTTCTTT
NA,TRBV6-6,TRBJ1-5,many,CASKGNRNQPQHF,TGTGCCAGCAAAGGAAACAGGAATCAGCCCCAGCATTTT
TRBD1,TRBV3-1,TRBJ2-5,many,CASSHTWGGTGGLKETQYF,TGTGCCAGCAGCCACACATGGGGAGGGACAGGGGGCCTGAAAGAGACCCAGTACTTC
NA,TRBV2,TRBJ1-1,many,CASKTGPNTEAFF,TGTGCCAGCAAAACCGGCCCGAACACTGAAGCTTTCTTT
TRBD1,TRBV10-2,TRBJ1-1,many,CASSDYRDSPEAFF,TGCGCCAGCAGTGACTACCGGGACAGCCCCGAAGCTTTCTTT
NA,TRBV19,TRBJ2-5,few,CASSIRTPGQETQYF,TGTGCCAGTAGTATACGAACCCCGGGACAAGAGACCCAGTACTTC
NA,TRBV27,TRBJ2-7,many,CASSPAGPPYYEQYF,TGTGCCAGCAGTCCCGCCGGGCCCCCCTACTACGAGCAGTACTTC
TRBD2,TRBV7-2,TRBJ2-1,many,CASSLVAGGPHEQFF,TGTGCCAGCAGCTTAGTCGCGGGGGGGCCCCATGAGCAGTTCTTC
NA,TRBV2,TRBJ2-7,NA,CASSEIREQYF,TGTGCCAGCAGTGAAATCAGAGAGCAGTACTTC
NA,TRBV6-1,TRBJ1-1,many,CASSFTGLNEAFF,TGTGCCAGCAGTTTCACAGGGTTGAATGAAGCTTTCTTT
NA,TRBV5-6,TRBJ1-2,many,CASSLWGIGYTF,TGTGCCAGCAGCTTGTGGGGGATCGGCTACACCTTC
TRBD1,TRBV6-5,TRBJ2-7,NA,CASSYSRGQGYEQYF,TGTGCCAGCAGTTACTCGAGGGGACAGGGATACGAGCAGTACTTC
TRBD2,TRBV12-3/TRBV12-4,TRBJ2-7,many,CASSLVVGRADSQYF,TGTGCCAGCAGTTTAGTAGTCGGGAGGGCGGACTCTCAGTACTTC
NA,TRBV7-3,TRBJ1-1,many,CASSTDYNTEAFF,TGTGCCAGCAGCACCGACTACAACACTGAAGCTTTCTTT
TRBD1,TRBV5-1,TRBJ1-1,few,CASSLAGQGLAEAFF,TGCGCCAGCAGCTTGGCCGGACAGGGATTAGCTGAAGCTTTCTTT
NA,TRBV6-1,TRBJ1-5,many,CASSTADSWNQPQHF,TGTGCCAGCTCTACCGCGGACAGCTGGAATCAGCCCCAGCATTTT
NA,TRBV12-3/TRBV12-4,TRBJ2-5,many,CASNRDQETQYF,TGTGCCAGCAACCGAGACCAAGAGACCCAGTACTTC
NA,TRBV20-1,TRBJ2-2,many,CSAHHTGELFF,TGCAGTGCCCATCACACCGGGGAGCTGTTTTTT